This TCR beta chain derives from a study of HIV-infected patients and healthy controls (dated by TCRdb to about 2014). About the study as a whole: CD4 counts were modestly but significantly increased in about 90% of the 16 patients after three months of therapy, but they remained below normal ranges. CD8 counts did not change consistently during early therapy, while the CD4:CD8 ratio increased slightly. An undetectable viral load was attained by 11 of 16 patients by the second bleed and by all patients after a further year of therapy. Patients lacked overall T-cell lymphocytopenia, and total CDR3 counts per chain did not differ significantly from controls. The question the study tested was whether immune perturbation and reconstitution could be captured by deep TCR repertoire sequencing of small blood samples from HIV patients.

Paper-wide results and their limitations: HIV-infected repertoires showed significantly elevated mean Gini indices relative to controls, which possibly reflects oligoclonality. MAIT cell alpha-chain CDR3s were present at high frequency in healthy controls but severely depleted in HIV+ repertoires. The observed differences in diversity could not be explained by the slight differences in age and sex profiles between the study cohorts. Using whole blood restricted sequencing depth and prevented separating the dynamics of distinct T-cell subpopulations. Compared with untreated HIV+ repertoires, healthy control repertoires had roughly threefold more distinct CDR3s and a higher Shannon diversity. Alpha-beta chain pairing was not determined in the samples. Unequal numbers of distinct sequences between patients and controls complicated comparisons, and size-matching overweighted rare events from HIV-infected data. Processing was restricted to sixteen HIV-infected individuals, which the authors judged to be a major constraint on the generalizability of the findings. In the study, no determination of donor HLA types was made. During therapy, HIV-associated CDR3s significantly decreased in frequency, while CMV-associated CDR3s did not change significantly, though most became more frequent. Mean usage differed significantly between HIV-infected patients and controls for eight alpha and eight beta V genes. Both the Jaccard index and the count of highly shared sequences showed that healthy controls shared more CDR3s between individuals than HIV+ patients did. Size-matched repertoire data did not replicate the apparent post-therapy recovery of the Gini index in HIV-infected patients.

Between the V and J ends, shortened by 1 base and 5 bases respectively, the junction contains 8 bases. Taken from cysteine to phenylalanine, the CDR3 has 13 residues. Only the CDR3 DNA is retained, 39 bases long and in frame from the first base. Per the germline V gene, SGHTA is the CDR1 and FQGNSA is the CDR2. Reverse transcription of about 550 ng RNA was performed with SuperScript III using primers directed against the alpha and beta constant regions. Alpha and beta chain libraries were generated separately via chain-specific third strand synthesis with multiplexing indices. In the protocol, all rearrangements within a chain were amplified with a single primer pair so that primer bias was avoided, and molecular barcodes were added to each cDNA molecule. The SP2 sequencing primer site and a random hexamer were carried on a 5' RACE adapter, to which purified cDNA was joined by T4 RNA Ligase 1. With slow temperature ramps used to favor optimal annealing, second strand synthesis was primed from the SP2 site with Phusion polymerase. Joined together, two random hexamer sequences that had both been added before amplification formed the 12-nucleotide barcode of each molecule. A short first PCR added P5 and P7 adapter elements plus a second index, followed by an approximately 23-cycle amplification PCR with P5s and P7 primers. The libraries went through roughly 27 PCR cycles in total, were quantified on a Qubit, were sized on a Bioanalyzer, and were diluted to around 3.7 nM. Normalized libraries were sequenced on an Illumina MiSeq with 2 x 250 paired-end kits. Reverse transcription reactions were cleaned up on MinElute columns and eluted into about 9.3 ul Tris-Cl. The adapter ligations were run for 23 hours at 16 degrees C, and AMPure XP beads at a 1:1 ratio were afterwards used to clean them. Concerning the study's data processing: A modified Decombinator that output V, J, insert and barcode information was used to process the demultiplexed FASTQ files. Sequences that shared a barcode but differed from the dominant sequence were discarded as errors, and original cDNA molecules were estimated by counting barcodes clustered at Levenshtein distance 3. The R packages ineq, vegan, igraph and RCytoscape were used for downstream analyses, with IMGT nomenclature and CDR3 definitions applied. V gene usage was calculated across distinct sequences, with every TCR tallied a single time to avoid skew from clonal expansion. Similarity networks connected unique CDR3 amino acid sequences within a donor whenever two sequences differed by a single Levenshtein edit. Published HIV-specific CDR3s (around 85 alpha, approximately 700 beta) and CMV-specific CDR3s (under 14 alpha, 200 to 300 beta) were assembled and queried against the repertoires. Lower sequence numbers were not the cause of the decreased diversity in patients, as random subsampling to size-matched repertoires showed. TCRdb ran its own pipeline on the public reads, namely fastp trimming at Q25 and MiXCR clone calling, and kept in-frame beta chains. Rows with one shared CDR3 protein collapse into an entry with the most common genes and DNA. TCRdb's processing, not the authors', yielded these V and J calls. The sample data list about 7,600 distinct CDR3 sequences, and about 9% of these were observed just once. Less than 25% of the sample belongs to the ten largest clones.

Whole blood was used without fractionating the cells, so the repertoire represented all peripheral T cells without sorting. For RNA extraction, roughly 2.3 ml of peripheral blood was drawn into Tempus tubes. HIV-infected adults who had not yet received antiretroviral therapy and were about to begin treatment were enrolled, with the first sixteen eligible patients processed. Enrollment excluded patients who had febrile or AIDS-related illness, tumors, hepatitis B or C coinfection, immunomodulatory therapy, recent vaccination or treatment interruptions. Residual genomic DNA was removed with the TURBO-DNase kit and globin mRNA was depleted with GLOBINclear. Pretreatment blood from HIV-infected patients was collected just before antiretroviral therapy was started. This clonotype has a count of ten or more. Its antigen has not been determined. The sample holds no much larger clone one base away, and base qualities are not on file.

The sequence joins TRBV7-2 to TRBJ2-5, with the D gene not clear enough to name. The clonotype was recovered from an adult with HIV infection. Source: blood, taken before antiretroviral therapy. The nucleotide sequence reads as follows: TGTGCCAGCAGCTTAGTTCGTAGTGAGACCCAGTACTTC. Translation gives CASSLVRSETQYF.